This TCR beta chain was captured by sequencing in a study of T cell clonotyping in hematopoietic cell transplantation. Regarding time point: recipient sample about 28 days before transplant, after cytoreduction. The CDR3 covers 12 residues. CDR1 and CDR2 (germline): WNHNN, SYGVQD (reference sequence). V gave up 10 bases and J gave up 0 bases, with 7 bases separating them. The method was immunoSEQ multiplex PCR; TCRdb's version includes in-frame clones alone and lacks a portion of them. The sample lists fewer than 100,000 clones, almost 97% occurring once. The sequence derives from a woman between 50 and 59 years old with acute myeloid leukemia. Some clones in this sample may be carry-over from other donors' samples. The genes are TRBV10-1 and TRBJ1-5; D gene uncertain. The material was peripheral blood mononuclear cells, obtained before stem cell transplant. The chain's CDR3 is CAKQSSNQPQHF. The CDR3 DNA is TGCGCCAAACAGAGTAGCAATCAGCCCCAGCATTTT.